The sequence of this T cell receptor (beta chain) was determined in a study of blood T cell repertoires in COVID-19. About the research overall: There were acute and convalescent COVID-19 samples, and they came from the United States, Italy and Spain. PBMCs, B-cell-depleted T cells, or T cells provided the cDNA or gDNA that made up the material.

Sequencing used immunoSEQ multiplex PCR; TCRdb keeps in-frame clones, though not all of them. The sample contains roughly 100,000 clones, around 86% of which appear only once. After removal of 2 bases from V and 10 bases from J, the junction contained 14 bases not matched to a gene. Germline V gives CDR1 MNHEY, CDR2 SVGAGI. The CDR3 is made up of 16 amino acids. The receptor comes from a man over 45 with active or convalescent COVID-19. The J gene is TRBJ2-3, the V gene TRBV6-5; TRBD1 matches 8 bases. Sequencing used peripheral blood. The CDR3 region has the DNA TGTGCCAGCAGTTACACGACCCCGGACAGGGCATATGCGCAGTATTTT. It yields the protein CASSYTTPDRAYAQYF.